Below, 5 T cell receptor beta chains from the same sample are listed, as sequenced in a study of CXCR3-negative and CXCR3-positive naive CD8 T cells. Regarding the study as a whole: The study found more hydrophobic TRB CDR3s in CXCR3-positive naive cells than in CXCR3-negative naive cells.

These receptors have no known antigen. The study made its TRB cDNA libraries by 5' RACE, adding UMI labels. From its re-call of the 5' RACE reads, TCRdb lists each CDR3 protein once, without DNA. The table counts some 150,000 distinct CDR3 sequences; roughly 0.27% lies in the top ten. Sequences were obtained from naive CXCR3+ CD8+ T cells from blood. The subset: CD45RO-CCR7+CD27+CD95- naive CD8+ T cells expressing CXCR3 (TNR3+). These receptors all stem from a human donor in good health. Some clones in this sample may be carry-over from other donors' samples.

V is TRBV12-3 or TRBV12-4 and J is TRBJ2-7; the TCRdb D gene call, TRBD2, has no DNA to confirm it. This CDR3 is built from 16 residues. The CDR3 sequence is CASSSSWRAKNYEQYF.

V is TRBV12-3 or TRBV12-4 and J is TRBJ1-1; TCRdb lists TRBD1, though no DNA is available to test this call. The CDR3 length is 11 residues. The CDR3 spells CASSRVSEAFF.

The genes are TRBV4-1 and TRBJ1-3. CDR1 and CDR2 from the germline V gene are MGHRA and YSYEKL. The CDR3 length is 14 residues. The CDR3 here is CASSQEDGVDTIYF.

V is TRBV6-2 or TRBV6-3 and J is TRBJ2-4; TCRdb names TRBD1, which stays unverified in the absence of DNA. CDR1 and CDR2 from the germline V gene are MNHEY and SVGEGT. The CDR3 contains 15 residues. CDR3 loop: CASSYSWTEGNIQYF.

This chain links TRBV6-5 with TRBJ2-7; no DNA is available, so the TRBD2 call from TCRdb remains unchecked. The CDR3 length is 14 residues. CDR1 and CDR2 from the germline V gene are MNHEY and SVGAGI. The CDR3 loop is CASSFGGGGYEQYF.